Each of the 20 T cell receptor beta chains below was sequenced from the same sample in a study of blood T cell repertoires in COVID-19. Assay: immunoSEQ multiplex PCR; the TCRdb copy retains only in-frame clones and omits some. The profile shows under 300,000 clones, about 85% of them singletons. The sample comprised PBMCs or T cells enriched from blood (not recorded which). The receptors here all came from a woman aged 50 to 65 who had recovered from COVID-19.

This chain joins TRBV29-1 and TRBJ2-1, with TRBD2 matching 11 bases. The CDR3 is made up of 16 amino acids. J lost 9 bases, V lost 3 bases, and 13 bases had no gene match. Germline V gene sequence: CDR1 SQVTM, CDR2 ANQGSEA. CDR3 loop: CSVDIGVASGRFEQFF. In DNA form, the CDR3 reads TGCAGCGTTGATATTGGGGTGGCTAGCGGGAGGTTTGAGCAGTTCTTC.

This chain connects TRBV5-4 to TRBJ1-1; 7 bases line up with TRBD1. CDR1 and CDR2 from the germline V gene are SGHNT and YYREEE (reference sequence). This CDR3 spans 16 amino acids. J gave up 4 bases and V 3 bases, and 12 bases lay outside the gene matches. CDR3 protein: CASSSKQQGLATEAFF. The CDR3 DNA reads TGTGCCAGCAGCTCCAAACAACAGGGGTTGGCCACTGAAGCTTTCTTT.

The chain recombines TRBV2 with TRBJ2-1, with a possible D match to TRBD1 (5 bases). The V gene's germline CDR1 is SNHLY and CDR2 FYNNEI. The CDR3 consists of 15 residues. The V end was cut by 3 bases, the J end by 5 bases, with 14 bases between. DNA of the CDR3: TGTGCCAGCAGTGAGGAGCAGGGAATAGACAATGAGCAGTTCTTC. Protein sequence: CASSEEQGIDNEQFF.

This clone was seen a single time. The genes are TRBV19 and TRBJ2-3; D is perhaps TRBD1 (7 bases). Germline values: CDR1 LNHDA, CDR2 SQIVND (reference sequence). The V end lost 3 bases, the J end lost 2 bases, and 12 bases lay between the germline ends. This CDR3 is built from 15 residues. The CDR3 DNA reads TGTGCCAGTAGTATTGGAGGGGGCGACACAGATACGCAGTATTTT. Amino acid sequence: CASSIGGGDTDTQYF.

The chain is built from TRBV9 and TRBJ2-5; TRBD1 is a possible D gene (6 bases). The CDR3 runs 14 residues. Germline CDR1 reads SGDLS; CDR2 reads YYNGEE. Trimming stripped 5 bases from V and 5 bases from J, with 16 bases between. CDR3 DNA sequence: TGTGCCAGCAGTGAACAGGGTGCGTGGGAGACCCAGTACTTC. As protein: CASSEQGAWETQYF.

This rearrangement joins TRBV3-1 (or the pseudogene TRBV3-2) to TRBJ1-2; tentatively, D is TRBD1 (5 bases). V was pared by 4 bases and J by 4 bases, with 10 bases between. The CDR3 spans 13 residues. Germline CDR1 reads LGHDT; CDR2 reads YNNKEL (reference sequence). The CDR3: CASSPREGYGYTF. CDR3 DNA sequence: TGTGCCAGCAGCCCCAGGGAGGGCTATGGCTACACCTTC.

The gene calls are TRBV6-4 and TRBJ1-1; 9 bases map to TRBD1. Trimming took 6 bases from V and 4 from J; bases not matched to a gene: 6. This CDR3 has 14 residues. Germline V gene lookup returns CDR1 MRHNA and CDR2 SNTAGT. The CDR3 reads CASSLGQGSTEAFF. CDR3 sequence (DNA): TGTGCCAGCAGCTTAGGACAGGGGAGCACTGAAGCTTTCTTT.

The chain uses TRBV5-4 and TRBJ2-3; 7 bases are shared with TRBD2. V trimming: 2 bases; J trimming: 5 bases; junction bases outside the gene matches: 2. This CDR3 is built from 13 residues. Per germline, CDR1 SGHNT and CDR2 YYREEE (reference sequence). For the CDR3, the DNA is TGTGCCAGCAGCTTCCGGGGGGAAGATACGCAGTATTTT. It specifies CASSFRGEDTQYF.

This clone was detected once. The V gene is TRBV15, the J gene TRBJ2-7, with 10 bases that match TRBD2. Unmatched junction bases numbered 12, after V lost 0 bases and J lost 7 bases. Germline-derived CDR1 and CDR2 are LNHNV and YYDKDF (reference sequence). The CDR3 is 17 residues long. The DNA of the CDR3 is TGTGCCACCAGCAGAGAACTTAGCCTAGCGGGAGTGTGGGAGCAGTACTTC. This codes for CATSRELSLAGVWEQYF.

The V and J genes are TRBV5-1 and TRBJ2-2, with D possibly matching TRBD1 (7 bases). The CDR3 has 19 amino acids. Germline V gene lookup returns CDR1 SGHRS and CDR2 YFSETQ. The V end was cut by 3 bases, the J end by 3 bases, with 24 bases between. The CDR3 nucleotides read TGCGCCAGCAGCTGGACCGGGACAGCCCGGGGAGGCGACACCGGGGAGCTGTTTTTT. Translating gives CASSWTGTARGGDTGELFF.

The chain combines TRBV7-3 with TRBJ2-3; D unresolved. The germline V gene encodes CDR1 SGHTA and CDR2 FQGTGA. V shed 4 bases and J shed 2 bases, with 10 bases lying between them. CDR3 size: 14 residues. This chain's CDR3 is CASSSNGVTDTQYF. The CDR3 DNA follows: TGTGCCAGCAGCTCAAATGGAGTCACAGATACGCAGTATTTT.

The rearrangement joins TRBV5-4 to TRBJ2-1; 8 bases map to TRBD2. J lost 8 bases, V lost 4 bases, and 14 bases had no gene match. Germline assignment: CDR1 SGHNT and CDR2 YYREEE (reference sequence). CDR3 length: 16 amino acids. The CDR3 bases are TGTGCCAGCAGCCCGAGTCGGGAGGGCCGTGGCTATGAGCAGTTCTTC. This gives the protein CASSPSREGRGYEQFF.

The chain links TRBV5-6 to TRBJ1-1; 7 bases align to TRBD1. Looked up from germline, CDR1 is SGHDT and CDR2 is YYEEEE. This CDR3 region has 15 residues. V dropped 4 bases and J dropped 5; count of bases not matched to a gene: 11. The CDR3 sequence: CASSSINNRGTEAFF. The CDR3 DNA reads TGTGCCAGCAGCAGTATCAATAACAGGGGAACTGAAGCTTTCTTT.

This chain joins TRBV4-1 and TRBJ2-1; possibly TRBD2 for D (5 bases). Germline CDR1 and CDR2: MGHRA and YSYEKL. This CDR3 contains 16 residues. Trimming cost V 0 bases and J 8 bases, with 17 bases left between them. The CDR3 region is CASSQESEWTGDEQFF. As DNA, the CDR3 is TGCGCCAGCAGCCAAGAAAGTGAATGGACTGGGGATGAGCAGTTCTTC.

The rearrangement links TRBV10-2 to TRBJ2-7; perhaps TRBD1 as D (6 bases). The V gene lost 0 bases and the J gene lost 7 bases, with 13 bases spanning the gap. The germline gives CDR1 WSHSY, CDR2 SAAADI. CDR3 length equals 14 residues. CDR3 loop: CASSESIGRGEQYF. The DNA of the CDR3 is TGCGCCAGCAGTGAGTCGATAGGCAGGGGAGAGCAGTACTTC.

The chain recombines TRBV24-1 with TRBJ2-1; 8 nucleotides align to TRBD1. The germline V gene has CDR1 KGHDR and CDR2 SFDVKD. V was clipped by 3 bases and J by 1 base; unmatched bases: 7. The CDR3 is 17 amino acids. The CDR3 nucleotides read TGTGCCACCAGTGATGAACGGACAGGGATGTCCTACAATGAGCAGTTCTTC. Its protein is CATSDERTGMSYNEQFF.

The rearrangement joins TRBV6-5 to TRBJ2-1; 8 bases fit TRBD2. The junction had 7 bases not matched to a gene; V was cut back by 5 bases and J by 4 bases. Germline assignment: CDR1 MNHEY and CDR2 SVGAGI. The CDR3 totals 15 residues. The DNA of the CDR3 is TGTGCCAGCAGTCCTGGACTAGCTCAATACAATGAGCAGTTCTTC. Its translation: CASSPGLAQYNEQFF.

The V call is TRBV5-5, the J call TRBJ1-2, with TRBD1 matching 10 bases. CDR1 is SGHKS and CDR2 is YYEKEE in the germline V gene (reference sequence). The CDR3 runs 16 residues. The V segment lost 1 base and the J segment 2 bases; nucleotides outside the gene matches: 5. This chain's CDR3 is CASSLRDRGNNYGYTF. CDR3 nucleotide sequence: TGTGCCAGCAGCTTGCGGGACAGGGGAAACAACTATGGCTACACCTTC. Full variable domain (missing parts from reference TRBV5-5 and TRBJ1-2): DAGVTQSPTHLIKTRGQQVTLRCSPISGHKSVSWYQQVLGQGPQFIFQYYEKEERGRGNFPDRFSARQFPNYSSELNVNALLLGDSALYLCASSLRDRGNNYGYTFGSGTRLTVV.

The J gene is TRBJ2-3, the V gene TRBV28, with a weak D call TRBD2 (7 bases). V lost 8 bases, J lost 9 bases, and 21 bases lay in between. Germline CDR1 and CDR2: MDHEN and SYDVKM. CDR3 length equals 14 residues. For the CDR3, the DNA is TGTGCCAGCCGTAGAGGGGGGGAGTACGAAACGCAGTATTTT. Translation gives CASRRGGEYETQYF.

The rearrangement joins TRBV15 to TRBJ1-2; 8 positions agree with TRBD1. V shed 3 bases, J shed 5 bases, and the junction held 14 bases outside the gene matches. This CDR3 region has 17 residues. CDR1 is LNHNV, CDR2 YYDKDF, per germline (reference sequence). Written as DNA, the CDR3 is TGTGCCACCAGCAGCTCAGGACTTGGGGACAGGCGTTATGGCTACACCTTC. It is translated as CATSSSGLGDRRYGYTF.